The 19 T cell receptor beta chains below were found in one sample sequenced in a study of T cells expressing NK-cell markers. Using the 5' RACE reads, TCRdb records one entry per CDR3 protein without DNA. The table counts almost 450,000 distinct CDR3 sequences; 7.3% lies in the top ten. Sequenced material: blood T cells: a sorted CD56 or NKG2C T cell subset, CD4+ or CD8+ T cells, or bulk PBMC T cells (not recorded which). Receptor source: a woman between 18 and 70 years old in good health.

The rearrangement uses TRBV7-2 and TRBJ1-4; TCRdb designates TRBD1, a call that cannot be tested without DNA. Germline values: CDR1 SGHTA, CDR2 FQGNSA. The CDR3 spans 15 residues. The CDR3 here is CASSADRRTNEKLFF. Using reference TRBV7-2 and TRBJ1-4 for the parts outside the CDR3, the full variable domain is GAGVSQSPSNKVTEKGKDVELRCDPISGHTALYWYRQSLGQGLEFLIYFQGNSAPDKSGLPSDRFSAERTGGSVSTLTIQRTQQEDSAVYLCASSADRRTNEKLFFGSGTQLSVL.

V usage is TRBV9 and J usage is TRBJ2-7; the TCRdb call, TRBD1, lacks DNA for checking. Per germline, CDR1 SGDLS and CDR2 YYNGEE. The CDR3 is 15 residues long. The CDR3 spells CASSVQLGADYEQYF.

The V and J genes are TRBV28 and TRBJ2-4; TCRdb's assignment of TRBD2 cannot be checked, as there is no DNA. CDR3 length: 16 residues. Germline values: CDR1 MDHEN, CDR2 SYDVKM. The CDR3 protein is CASSSQRASAKNIQYF.

The gene calls are TRBV28 and TRBJ2-6; TCRdb's assignment of TRBD1 cannot be checked, as there is no DNA. CDR1 and CDR2 (germline): MDHEN, SYDVKM. The CDR3 length is 15 residues. CDR3 sequence: CASSLGTAGANVLTF.

This chain uses TRBV12-3 or TRBV12-4 with TRBJ2-7. There are 11 residues in the CDR3. This CDR3 is CASRSAYEQYF.

This sequence joins TRBV5-5 and TRBJ2-5; TCRdb names TRBD1, which stays unverified in the absence of DNA. This CDR3 has 16 amino acids. Per the germline V gene, CDR1 is SGHKS and CDR2 is YYEKEE (reference sequence). CDR3 sequence reads: CASSFGPPRAQETQYF.

This chain joins TRBV5-1 and TRBJ1-6. Germline CDR1 is SGHRS and CDR2 is YFSETQ. The CDR3 is 13 residues long. CDR3 protein: CASSSYTDSPLHF.

The chain couples TRBV5-1 to TRBJ2-5; as DNA is missing, the TRBD1 call by TCRdb cannot be tested. This CDR3 is 14 amino acids long. Per germline, CDR1 SGHRS and CDR2 YFSETQ. The CDR3 loop reads CASSRYRGQVTQYF.

J is TRBJ2-1 and V is TRBV20-1; lacking DNA, the TRBD1 call made by TCRdb goes unchecked. The CDR3 is made up of 15 amino acids. Per the germline V gene, CDR1 is DFQATT and CDR2 is SNEGSKA (reference sequence). CDR3: CSAPDRPSSYNEQFF.

The V and J genes are TRBV27 and TRBJ2-1; TCRdb selects TRBD1, and the lack of DNA leaves this call unchecked. The CDR3 consists of 14 residues. Per the germline V gene, CDR1 is MNHEY and CDR2 is SMNVEV (reference sequence). The chain's CDR3 is CASNVQGRDNEQFF.

The gene calls are TRBV12-3 or TRBV12-4 and TRBJ2-2; TCRdb indicates TRBD2, and absent DNA this call remains unverified. This CDR3 contains 15 residues. Here the CDR3 reads CASSSTSRDTGELFF.

The V call is TRBV5-1, the J call TRBJ1-1; the TCRdb D gene call, TRBD1, has no DNA to confirm it. Germline lookup yields CDR1 SGHRS and CDR2 YFSETQ. The CDR3 sequence is 15 residues long. CDR3 sequence reads: CASSSFRGARTEAFF.

The chain combines TRBV24-1 with TRBJ1-2. The CDR3 extends over 14 amino acids. CDR1 is KGHDR, CDR2 SFDVKD, per germline. CDR3: CATSDLRAGEGYTF.

This rearrangement joins TRBV7-6 to TRBJ1-2. CDR1 SGHVS and CDR2 FNYEAQ come from the germline V gene. This CDR3 has 14 residues. This chain's CDR3 is CASSSRDPNYGYTF.

This chain connects TRBV18 to TRBJ2-2. This CDR3 has 15 residues. Looked up from germline, CDR1 is KGHSH and CDR2 is LQKENI. CDR3 loop: CASSAALSNTGELFF.

The chain links TRBV7-2 to TRBJ1-5; TCRdb's D call of TRBD1 is untestable without DNA. Germline V gene data show CDR1 as SGHTA and CDR2 as FQGNSA. This CDR3 comprises 15 residues. The CDR3 reads CASSLLDREGQPQHF.

The chain couples TRBV6-2 or TRBV6-3 to TRBJ2-7; the D gene TCRdb calls, TRBD2, cannot be checked with no DNA. The CDR3 spans 13 residues. Germline CDR1 reads MNHEY; CDR2 reads SVGEGT. Here the CDR3 reads CASKAGVAYEQYF.

The rearrangement joins TRBV29-1 to TRBJ2-3. CDR1 and CDR2 from the germline V gene are SQVTM and ANQGSEA. The CDR3 contains 12 residues. CDR3 loop: CSVDLASDTQYF.

The V call is TRBV30, the J call TRBJ1-6. Germline CDR1 is GTSNPN and CDR2 is SVGIG (reference sequence). This CDR3 is 16 amino acids long. The CDR3 here is CACRRESSSYNSPLHF.